This paragraph covers one TCR beta chain sequence. Its target is not known. Germline V CDR1 and CDR2: MNHNS, SASEGT. Trimming stripped 1 base from V and 0 bases from J, with 10 bases between. This CDR3 comprises 15 residues. Participants comprised healthy donors of bone marrow. PCR employed 60 Vbeta and 13 Jbeta primers. The table came from immunoSEQ multiplex PCR; TCRdb's copy has only in-frame clones and leaves some out. The profile covers approximately 100,000 clones, with approximately 79% appearing a single time and about 3% taken by the ten largest. This sample stems from a study of cytomegalovirus exposure and HLA in healthy donors. Study-level points and caveats: Based on reports, TCR beta sequences accurately predicted HLA-A and HLA-B alleles for most subjects. Reportedly, cytomegalovirus status was diagnosed with high sensitivity and specificity.

The sequence came from a woman aged 40 to 50 in good health and CMV-seronegative. Input material: PBMCs. J is TRBJ2-7 and V is TRBV6-1; no clear D. The CDR3 here is CASSEVKLLSYEQYF. The CDR3 DNA reads TGTGCCAGCAGTGAAGTCAAGCTACTCTCCTACGAGCAGTACTTC.